The clone carrying this TCR beta chain was seen just once. The unsorted samples had around 100 million PBMCs used for genomic DNA. The data belong to a study of shared clonotypes between healthy human individuals. Trimming cost V 5 bases and J 0 bases; bases outside gene matches: 8. Looked up from germline, CDR1 is SGHRS and CDR2 is YFSETQ. The CDR3 is made up of 16 amino acids. Authors' methods: ImmunoSEQ output held junction-only sequences without quality scores, so filtering differed. Here immunoSEQ multiplex PCR was the method, and the copy in TCRdb shows in-frame clones only, minus some. For V, J and clone size, that table is used; D and trimming come from the DNA. The sample lists fewer than 600,000 clones, 70% to 80% occurring once.

This clonotype originated in a woman between 40 and 55 years old in good health. Some clones in this sample may be carry-over from other donors' samples. V and J are TRBV5-1 and TRBJ2-1; 7 bases fit TRBD1. Material for sequencing was PBMCs. CDR3 sequence (DNA): TGCGCCAGCAGTCAACAGGGGCAGAGCTCCTACAATGAGCAGTTCTTC. It encodes CASSQQGQSSYNEQFF. The whole variable domain, remainder taken from reference TRBV5-1 and TRBJ2-1, is KAGVTQTPRYLIKTRGQQVTLSCSPISGHRSVSWYQQTPGQGLQFLFEYFSETQRNKGNFPGRFSGRQFSNSRSEMNVSTLELGDSALYLCASSQQGQSSYNEQFFGPGTRLTVL.